This T cell receptor beta chain was sequenced during a study of T-cell memory formation after mild COVID-19. For the study at large: Largely donor-specific sequence clusters came from a couple of donors. General observations from the study: Contracting CD8+ clones were enriched in EMRA, CD4+ mainly in CM and EM. Several responding clones turned up in pre-infection memory, indicating that cross-reactive memory may have taken part.

One entry per CDR3 protein, called by TCRdb with MiXCR from the 5' RACE reads. The table includes under 450,000 distinct CDR3 sequences, under 15% detected once. This clonotype was recorded many times. Its antigen is still unknown. The CDR3 contains 16 residues. The ends lost 6 bases at V and 2 bases at J; junction bases unmatched: 9. Germline loops: CDR1 SGHTA, CDR2 FQGNSA. Sequenced material: PBMCs or a T cell subset sorted from them (not recorded which). The TCR comes from a man younger than 30 who had mild COVID-19 (a few samples of this study predate the infection). Cell type and time point are not known. The V call is TRBV7-2, the J call TRBJ2-3; 9 bases line up with TRBD2. CDR3 amino acids: CASSLYSGGITDTQYF. CDR3 coding DNA: TGTGCCAGCAGTCTCTATAGCGGGGGAATCACAGATACGCAGTATTTT. Full variable domain (remainder filled in from reference TRBV7-2 and TRBJ2-3): GAGVSQSPSNKVTEKGKDVELRCDPISGHTALYWYRQSLGQGLEFLIYFQGNSAPDKSGLPSDRFSAERTGGSVSTLTIQRTQQEDSAVYLCASSLYSGGITDTQYFGPGTRLTVL.